Reported below is one T cell receptor (beta chain). This sample is drawn from a study of blood T cell repertoires in COVID-19. Produced via immunoSEQ multiplex PCR; TCRdb's table is partial and in-frame only. The sample consists of 25,000 to 30,000 clones, 84% of them appearing once. This receptor was identified in a man aged 70-80 years with active COVID-19. Source material: peripheral blood.

The CDR3 is CASSAQQGWSGHENTEAFF. The CDR3 nucleotides read TGTGCCAGCAGCGCCCAACAGGGTTGGTCCGGACATGAGAACACTGAAGCTTTCTTT. The chain employs TRBV7-3 and TRBJ1-1; possibly TRBD1 for D (6 bases). V lost 5 bases and J 1 base, leaving 26 bases between the germline ends. This CDR3 region has 19 residues. Germline lookup yields CDR1 SGHTA and CDR2 FQGTGA.